The rows below give T cell receptor beta chains drawn from one sample of a study of human T cells and chemical hapten exposure. Each CDR3 protein gets one entry after TCRdb re-called the RACE reads with MiXCR. The sample shows around 75,000 distinct CDR3 sequences, approximately 10% of them seen only once. The material was whole blood, obtained in connection with sensitization to the hapten diphenylcyclopropenone (DPC). All receptors derive from a woman between 50 and 59 years old with alopecia areata. Some clones in this sample may be carry-over from other donors' samples. The CDR3 runs from the conserved cysteine through the conserved F or W. The D gene is left open where the match is weak. Only part of the rows carry a size: once, few, many, or a class if the clone is expanded.

CDR3 DNA | CDR3 protein | V gene | clone size | D gene | J gene
TGTGCCAGCAGCCTAAGGTGGATTCACTATGGCTACACCTTC | CASSLRWIHYGYTF | TRBV6-4 | many | - | TRBJ1-2
TGCAGCGGTGTGACTAGCGGAGACACCGGGGAGCTGTTTTTT | CSGVTSGDTGELFF | TRBV29-1 | - | TRBD2 | TRBJ2-2
TGTGCCAGCACTACAAGGAGGAGCTCTGGGGCCAACGTCCTGACTTTC | CASTTRRSSGANVLTF | TRBV6-6 | many | - | TRBJ2-6
TGCGCCAGCGCTAGGGAGGGAATTGAGACGGGTGGCTACACCTTC | CASAREGIETGGYTF | TRBV5-1 | - | - | TRBJ1-2
TGTGCCAGCAGCTTAGGACTACGACTAGCGAGGTGTAGCAAAAACTACGAGCAGTACTTC | CASSLGLRLARCSKNYEQYF | TRBV11-3 | - | TRBD2 | TRBJ2-7
TGCGCCAGCAGCTCCGCCCCGGGACTAGCGGGACTGGCAGATACGCAGTATTTT | CASSSAPGLAGLADTQYF | TRBV4-1 | few | TRBD2 | TRBJ2-3
TGTGCCAGTAGTATACTTGACGGGGTGGGTCACAATGAGCAGTTCTTC | CASSILDGVGHNEQFF | TRBV19 | - | - | TRBJ2-1
TGCAGTGCTAGTAGGGCGGGAGTGACAGATACGCAGTATTTT | CSASRAGVTDTQYF | TRBV20-1 | many | TRBD2 | TRBJ2-3
TGTGCCAGCAGCCAAGCTATAGGGACCACCGCTCGGTTT | CASSQAIGTTARF | TRBV3-1 | - | - | TRBJ1-3
TGTGCCAGCAGCCCCTTCAGGCCCTACGAGCAGTACTTC | CASSPFRPYEQYF | TRBV6-2/TRBV6-3 | few | - | TRBJ2-7
TGTGCCAGCAGTTTTGGAGATAGCAATCAGCCCCAGCATTTT | CASSFGDSNQPQHF | TRBV12-3/TRBV12-4 | many | - | TRBJ1-5
TGTGCCAGCTCACCTAAAGAGACCCAGTACTTC | CASSPKETQYF | TRBV18 | few | - | TRBJ2-5
TGCAGTGCAACGGGACAGGGTTATTCAGATACGCAGTATTTT | CSATGQGYSDTQYF | TRBV20-1 | few | TRBD1 | TRBJ2-3
TGTGCCAGCAGCATTGGGGGACTAGCGGGGCCAGAGCAGTTCTTC | CASSIGGLAGPEQFF | TRBV5-4 | many | TRBD2 | TRBJ2-1
TGCGCCAGCACCCCCGCCCAGGGTGGGGGGACTGAAGCTTTCTTT | CASTPAQGGGTEAFF | TRBV5-1 | few | - | TRBJ1-1
TGCAGTGTTGGTAACAGGGATCCGAGAGTTAGTAATACGCAGTATTTT | CSVGNRDPRVSNTQYF | TRBV20-1 | many | - | TRBJ2-3
TGTGCCAGCAGCTCCTACCGGACGGTGAACACTGAAGCTTTCTTT | CASSSYRTVNTEAFF | TRBV11-2 | many | - | TRBJ1-1
TGCGCCAGCAGCTTGGCCCCGGGACAGGGATCTACCGGGGAGCTGTTTTTT | CASSLAPGQGSTGELFF | TRBV5-1 | many | TRBD1 | TRBJ2-2
TGCAGTGCTAGAGATCCGGGCTTGAACACTGAAGCTTTCTTT | CSARDPGLNTEAFF | TRBV20-1 | many | - | TRBJ1-1
TGTGCCAGCTCACCAGGTGGAGGGGGCATCTATGGCTACACCTTC | CASSPGGGGIYGYTF | TRBV18 | - | TRBD1 | TRBJ1-2
TGTGCCAGCAGCCTACGACGGACAGGGAATCTAAACTACGAGCAGTACTTC | CASSLRRTGNLNYEQYF | TRBV6-5 | many | TRBD1 | TRBJ2-7
TGTGCCAGTGTAGCACTTGAGAGGAACACTGAAGCTTTCTTT | CASVALERNTEAFF | TRBV19 | many | - | TRBJ1-1
TGCGCCAGCAGTGATACCACCGGGGAGCTGTTTTTT | CASSDTTGELFF | TRBV10-1 | many | - | TRBJ2-2
TGTGCCAGCAGTCGTCCCGGGACAGGGGGCAAGATGTCCTACGAGCAGTACTTC | CASSRPGTGGKMSYEQYF | TRBV6-5 | - | TRBD1 | TRBJ2-7
TGTGCCAGCAGCTTAGCGATCAGGCCCCTCGAGCAGTACTTC | CASSLAIRPLEQYF | TRBV7-8 | many | - | TRBJ2-7
TGTGCCAGCAGCCAAGCACTAGCGGGATCCTCCGAGCAGTACTTC | CASSQALAGSSEQYF | TRBV14 | many | TRBD2 | TRBJ2-7
TGTGCCAGCAGCCCTGGACTGAACTCCTACGAGCAGTACTTC | CASSPGLNSYEQYF | TRBV3-1 | many | - | TRBJ2-7
TGTGCCAGCAGCTTAGACCCCCTAGCGGGCTCCTACAATGAGCAGTTCTTC | CASSLDPLAGSYNEQFF | TRBV13 | many | TRBD2 | TRBJ2-1
TGTGCCACCAGCAGAGCTGCTAAGGAGACTGAAGCTTTCTTT | CATSRAAKETEAFF | TRBV15 | many | - | TRBJ1-1
TGTGCCAGCAATCCGCCGGGATCGGCCACATTTGTAGGGCAGTTCTTC | CASNPPGSATFVGQFF | TRBV28 | many | - | TRBJ2-1